Listed below are T cell receptor beta chains from one sample, sequenced in a study of T cells after yellow fever vaccination. Each CDR3 protein is one row after TCRdb ran MiXCR on the 5' RACE reads. The table lists approximately 180,000 distinct CDR3 sequences, approximately 6.2% of them singletons. The starting material was CD4+ T cells sorted from PBMCs, obtained on the day of the first yellow fever vaccination. The receptors stem from a man aged 18 to 29 who received the YFV17D yellow fever vaccine. CDR3s include the opening cysteine and the closing phenylalanine or tryptophan. A D gene is named only where the DNA matches it firmly. Clone size appears in some rows only: once, few, many, or a class for an expanded clone.

v_gene	d_gene	abundance	j_gene	CDR3aa	CDR3nt
TRBV5-6	TRBD2	many	TRBJ2-3	CASSLDALRGDTQYF	TGTGCCAGCAGCTTGGACGCCCTGCGGGGGGATACGCAGTATTTT
TRBV5-1	NA	many	TRBJ1-6	CASSATLQEGSPLHF	TGCGCCAGCAGTGCGACTCTCCAGGAGGGTTCACCCCTCCACTTT
TRBV20-1	NA	many	TRBJ1-1	CSAAAEYRILRGGTEAFF	TGCAGTGCCGCCGCCGAGTACAGAATCTTGCGGGGAGGGACTGAAGCTTTCTTT
TRBV7-7	NA	few	TRBJ1-4	CASSLGFIGGEKLFF	TGTGCTAGCAGCTTAGGGTTTATTGGGGGTGAAAAACTGTTTTTT
TRBV5-1	NA	many	TRBJ1-1	CASSLTYQTEAFF	TGCGCCAGCAGCTTGACGTACCAGACTGAAGCTTTCTTT
TRBV6-4	TRBD2	many	TRBJ2-3	CASKPSGNTDTQYF	TGTGCCAGCAAGCCTAGCGGGAATACAGATACGCAGTATTTT
TRBV4-2	TRBD2	many	TRBJ2-1	CASSQVSASGNNEQFF	TGTGCCAGCAGCCAAGTCTCGGCTAGCGGCAACAATGAGCAGTTCTTC
TRBV7-2	TRBD1	NA	TRBJ1-2	CASSFGQGPLGYTF	TGTGCCAGCAGCTTCGGACAGGGCCCCCTTGGCTACACCTTC
TRBV20-1	NA	many	TRBJ1-6	CSARPLGGRNSPLHF	TGCAGTGCCAGGCCTCTGGGTGGCCGGAATTCACCCCTCCACTTT
TRBV20-1	NA	many	TRBJ2-5	CSAREVEETQYF	TGCAGTGCTAGAGAGGTTGAAGAGACCCAGTACTTC
TRBV12-3/TRBV12-4	TRBD2	few	TRBJ2-5	CASSFRLAGGRNQETQYF	TGTGCCAGCAGTTTCAGGCTAGCGGGGGGGCGGAATCAAGAGACCCAGTACTTC
TRBV19	NA	few	TRBJ1-3	CASRLGPSGNTIYF	TGTGCCAGTAGACTGGGACCTTCTGGAAACACCATATATTTT
TRBV5-1	TRBD1	many	TRBJ2-7	CASSVPGQGANEQYF	TGCGCCAGCAGCGTCCCTGGACAGGGGGCTAACGAGCAGTACTTC
TRBV14	TRBD1	NA	TRBJ1-2	CASSQGTGRFYGYTF	TGTGCCAGCAGCCAAGGGACAGGCCGATTTTATGGCTACACCTTC
TRBV7-2	NA	few	TRBJ2-5	CASSPWTDQETQYF	TGTGCCAGCAGCCCCTGGACAGACCAAGAGACCCAGTACTTC
TRBV12-3/TRBV12-4	NA	many	TRBJ2-3	CASRLLGGYTDTQYF	TGTGCCAGCAGGTTGCTCGGGGGATACACAGATACGCAGTATTTT
TRBV5-4	TRBD1	many	TRBJ2-5	CASSGGQGDQETQYF	TGTGCCAGCAGCGGGGGACAGGGTGACCAAGAGACCCAGTACTTC
TRBV7-3	NA	many	TRBJ2-2	CASSLSRDTGELFF	TGTGCCAGCAGCTTAAGCCGGGACACCGGGGAGCTGTTTTTT
TRBV12-3/TRBV12-4	NA	NA	TRBJ2-5	CASSRPQGPGETQYF	TGTGCCAGCAGCCGACCTCAAGGGCCGGGGGAGACCCAGTACTTC
TRBV24-1	NA	NA	TRBJ2-1	CTTSDPTPGRLPYNEQFF	TGTACCACCAGTGACCCTACTCCGGGCCGCTTACCCTACAATGAGCAGTTCTTC
TRBV4-3	NA	many	TRBJ1-6	CASSHLVGGFNSPLHF	TGCGCCAGCAGCCACCTTGTTGGCGGATTCAATTCACCCCTCCACTTT
TRBV4-3	TRBD2	few	TRBJ2-3	CASSPRGVVDTQYF	TGCGCCAGCAGCCCCCGGGGGGTGGTAGATACGCAGTATTTT
TRBV7-2	NA	NA	TRBJ2-1	CASSLRQLINEQFF	TGTGCCAGCAGCCTACGACAGTTAATCAATGAGCAGTTCTTC
TRBV5-1	TRBD2	many	TRBJ2-1	CASSFGTSGYNEQFF	TGCGCCAGCAGCTTCGGGACTAGCGGGTACAATGAGCAGTTCTTC
TRBV5-1	TRBD1	many	TRBJ2-2	CASSDDRVGTGELFF	TGCGCCAGCAGCGATGACAGGGTCGGGACCGGGGAGCTGTTTTTT
TRBV6-5	NA	NA	TRBJ2-5	CASSPGYNQETQYF	TGTGCCAGCAGTCCCGGGTACAACCAAGAGACCCAGTACTTC
TRBV18	TRBD1	NA	TRBJ2-5	CASSPRRGLETQYF	TGTGCCAGCTCACCTCGAAGGGGGCTAGAGACCCAGTACTTC
TRBV11-3	NA	few	TRBJ2-3	CASSLSGGSGTQYF	TGTGCCAGCAGCTTAAGTGGGGGGTCCGGTACGCAGTATTTT
TRBV7-2	NA	few	TRBJ1-2	CASSQTANYGYTF	TGTGCCAGCAGCCAGACGGCTAACTATGGCTACACCTTC
TRBV2	TRBD2	NA	TRBJ2-1	CASRGGTSGEHNEQFF	TGTGCCAGCAGGGGGGGGACTAGCGGGGAACACAATGAGCAGTTCTTC
TRBV25-1	NA	few	TRBJ1-3	CASSDSGNTIYF	TGTGCCAGCAGTGATAGCGGAAACACCATATATTTT
TRBV5-1	NA	many	TRBJ2-5	CASVYSGGETQYF	TGCGCCAGCGTATACAGTGGGGGAGAGACCCAGTACTTC
TRBV9	NA	many	TRBJ2-1	CASSPGEQEQFF	TGTGCCAGCAGCCCGGGGGAGCAAGAGCAGTTCTTC
TRBV7-9	TRBD1	NA	TRBJ1-1	CASSASTGGMSEAFF	TGTGCCAGCAGCGCCTCGACAGGGGGCATGTCTGAAGCTTTCTTT
TRBV5-5	TRBD2	many	TRBJ2-1	CASSFLAGVTYNEQFF	TGTGCCAGCAGCTTCCTAGCGGGGGTTACCTACAATGAGCAGTTCTTC
TRBV7-8	NA	many	TRBJ1-5	CASSRGRGTDQPQHF	TGTGCCAGCAGCCGGGGCAGGGGAACGGATCAGCCCCAGCATTTT
TRBV4-3	NA	many	TRBJ1-3	CASSQGRAGNTIYF	TGCGCCAGCAGCCAAGGCAGGGCTGGAAACACCATATATTTT
TRBV29-1	TRBD1	many	TRBJ2-3	CSVDRGLTDTQYF	TGCAGCGTCGACAGGGGGCTGACAGATACGCAGTATTTT
TRBV7-2	TRBD2	many	TRBJ2-3	CASSLSRTRQEDTQYF	TGTGCCAGCAGCCTAAGCCGGACTAGACAAGAAGATACGCAGTATTTT
TRBV19	NA	NA	TRBJ2-2	CASSRGRGAGELFF	TGTGCCAGTAGTAGGGGCCGGGGAGCCGGGGAGCTGTTTTTT
TRBV4-1	TRBD2	NA	TRBJ2-7	CASRKLAGNTYEQYF	TGCGCCAGCAGGAAACTAGCGGGGAACACCTACGAGCAGTACTTC
TRBV5-1	NA	many	TRBJ2-5	CASSLNRRQREETQYF	TGCGCCAGCAGCTTGAATCGGCGACAAAGAGAAGAGACCCAGTACTTC
TRBV5-4	NA	NA	TRBJ1-1	CASSLLGAVGTEAFF	TGTGCCAGCAGCTTGTTAGGGGCAGTAGGGACTGAAGCTTTCTTT
TRBV7-6	NA	many	TRBJ2-1	CASSSLGSSYNEQFF	TGTGCCAGCAGCTCGCTGGGGAGTTCCTACAATGAGCAGTTCTTC
TRBV18	NA	many	TRBJ2-7	CASSLLGISYEQYF	TGTGCCAGCTCGCTTCTCGGGATCTCCTACGAGCAGTACTTC
TRBV12-3/TRBV12-4	NA	NA	TRBJ2-2	CASSTTGQSLNTGELFF	TGTGCCAGCAGCACGACCGGACAGAGCCTGAACACCGGGGAGCTGTTTTTT
TRBV11-2	TRBD1	many	TRBJ1-2	CASSSGQDYGYTF	TGTGCCAGCAGCTCCGGACAGGATTATGGCTACACCTTC
TRBV18	TRBD1	NA	TRBJ2-1	CASSPQGVMNEQFF	TGTGCCAGCTCACCGCAGGGGGTCATGAATGAGCAGTTCTTC
TRBV30	TRBD1	NA	TRBJ2-7	CAWSVRDRVNEQYF	TGTGCCTGGAGTGTACGGGACAGGGTCAACGAGCAGTACTTC
TRBV20-1	NA	many	TRBJ2-3	CSVGGTDTQYF	TGCAGTGTTGGGGGCACAGATACGCAGTATTTT
TRBV5-1	NA	many	TRBJ2-5	CASTENLGRQETQYF	TGCGCCAGCACCGAAAATCTTGGGCGGCAAGAGACCCAGTACTTC
TRBV5-1	NA	NA	TRBJ2-5	CASSIRFGWPETQYF	TGCGCCAGCAGCATCCGCTTTGGGTGGCCGGAGACCCAGTACTTC
TRBV3-1	TRBD2	few	TRBJ2-5	CASSDTSGPETQYF	TGTGCCAGCAGCGATACTAGCGGTCCGGAGACCCAGTACTTC
TRBV9	NA	many	TRBJ1-1	CASSVRGDTEAFF	TGTGCCAGCAGCGTCCGGGGGGACACTGAAGCTTTCTTT